Listed below are T cell receptor beta chains from one sample, sequenced in a study of identifying expanded T cells in peripheral blood. TCRdb's copy holds only in-frame clones and misses some; the assay was immunoSEQ multiplex PCR. The sample has fewer than 130,000 clones, approximately 90% seen once. Specimen: blood. These receptors all come from a person between 18 and 75 years old in good health. Each CDR3 is given without its conserved first and last residue. The order of the fields is D gene, V gene, J gene, CDR3 protein. D genes are given only for firm matches.

>.|TRBV5-6|TRBJ2-5
ASSLLPGVRKTQY
>TRBD1|TRBV7-2|TRBJ2-7
ASSSYARDRFTYEQY
>.|TRBV2|TRBJ2-1
ASSEADKGDSALDEQF
>.|TRBV28|TRBJ2-7
ASRTGSIEQY
>.|TRBV19|TRBJ1-2
ASSMAGQLYGYT
>.|TRBV7-2|TRBJ2-5
ASSLVQRAQETQY
>TRBD1|TRBV4-2|TRBJ2-3
ASSPKQGTDTQY
>TRBD1|TRBV2|TRBJ1-2
ASRRWGPGQGAQGYT
>.|TRBV19|TRBJ2-2
ASRGAGELF
>.|TRBV19|TRBJ2-7
ASRGGNSYEQY
>.|TRBV2|TRBJ2-5
ASDRQAKTQY
>.|TRBV9|TRBJ1-1
ASSPRYSMNTEAF
>.|TRBV7-2|TRBJ2-2
ASSLSPTNTGELF
>.|TRBV5-4|TRBJ2-5
ASRGGHQETQY
>.|TRBV7-2|TRBJ2-7
ASSLRGQGPYEQY
>.|TRBV5-4|TRBJ1-4
ASSLQGSTNEKLF
>TRBD1|TRBV7-8|TRBJ1-2
ASSLGGQDRA
>.|TRBV7-2|TRBJ2-7
ASSSWADPYEQY
>TRBD1|TRBV6-5|TRBJ1-3
ASSQQGGSGNTIY
>.|TRBV28|TRBJ1-5
ASSSDTPQH
>.|TRBV7-2|TRBJ1-1
ASSLLGQTNTEAF
>.|TRBV29-1|TRBJ2-5
SVVSSADQETQY
>.|TRBV19|TRBJ1-6
ASNPTGNSPLH
>.|TRBV6-1|TRBJ2-4
ASSADRTKNIQY
>TRBD1|TRBV4-2|TRBJ1-2
ASSQKDRGGYT
>TRBD1|TRBV11-2|TRBJ2-2
ASTRQGNSGELF
>.|TRBV4-1|TRBJ2-7
ASSKSSQTGYSYEQY
>.|TRBV6-4|TRBJ1-2
ASSDSEVSGNYGYT
>TRBD1|TRBV27|TRBJ1-1
ASSLLGGLNTEAF
>.|TRBV4-2|TRBJ2-7
ASSQGRGKTN
>.|TRBV19|TRBJ2-3
ASGFGTDTQY
>TRBD1|TRBV28|TRBJ1-5
ASSSGSTGGRNQPQH
>.|TRBV20-1|TRBJ1-2
SATSSFSYT
>TRBD1|TRBV19|TRBJ2-7
ASRETGSSYEQY
>.|TRBV28|TRBJ2-7
ASSFGGPSSEQY
>.|TRBV27|TRBJ1-6
ASSLSQGYSPLH
>.|TRBV19|TRBJ1-2
ASSITADRKYDGYT
>.|TRBV9|TRBJ2-7
ASSPSGRGRYEQY
>.|TRBV2|TRBJ2-1
ASSLRKYNEQF
>.|TRBV6-1|TRBJ2-1
ASSQGGTYNEQF
>.|TRBV28|TRBJ2-3
ASSSFGWSTDTQY
>TRBD2|TRBV4-2|TRBJ2-7
ASSQGGSGGAYEQY
>TRBD1|TRBV7-2|TRBJ2-5
ASSLYRGRGETQY
>.|TRBV29-1|TRBJ2-7
SVGITPPAHEQY
>.|TRBV2|TRBJ1-3
ASQAISGNTIY
>.|TRBV29-1|TRBJ2-5
SVEPTTGYQNQETQY
>.|TRBV28|TRBJ2-7
ASSPGSTESHEQY
>TRBD2|TRBV5-6|TRBJ2-3
ASSFGLAGDTDTQY
>.|TRBV19|TRBJ1-5
ASSPSAYSNQPQH
>TRBD1|TRBV2|TRBJ1-2
ASSPPGGNYGYT